The 11 T cell receptor beta chains listed next were all sequenced from one sample in a study of T cell responses to AZD1222 COVID-19 vaccine (dated by TCRdb to the early 2020s). Preparation of the library involved the immunoSEQ multiplex PCR assay. TCRdb limited this immuneACCESS table to in-frame rearrangements with V and J called. A share of clones is missing; checked studies link under half to unresolved V genes, and the rest is unexplained. The sample profile shows about 120,000 clones; 90% of them were found once. Clones ranked in the top ten supply around 4.5% of the sample. In light of the paper, this sample's time point label describes: baseline before first vaccination. Explained via the paper, the treatment or condition label denotes: meningococcal conjugate vaccine given as trial control. The sequenced sample was peripheral blood, obtained on day 0 of MenACWY control vaccination. Receptor source: an adult in good health.

The count of this clone is one. The chain links TRBV9 to TRBJ2-1, with 7 bases identical to TRBD1. This CDR3 contains 15 residues. The germline V gene has CDR1 SGDLS and CDR2 YYNGEE. With V trimmed by 3 bases and J by 4 bases, 7 bases remained unmatched. This CDR3 is CASSAAGQVYNEQFF. The CDR3 coding sequence is TGTGCCAGCAGCGCGGCCGGACAGGTTTACAATGAGCAGTTCTTC.

The chain combines TRBV11-2 with TRBJ2-2; a weak D match, TRBD2 (6 bases). The V and J ends lost 0 bases and 1 base respectively, with 9 bases between them. The CDR3 has 16 residues. Germline CDR1 is SGHAT and CDR2 is FQNNGV. The CDR3 DNA reads TGTGCCAGCAGCTTAGATGCGGGGAAGAACACCGGGGAGCTGTTTTTT. Translated, it gives CASSLDAGKNTGELFF. Full variable domain (remainder filled in from reference TRBV11-2 and TRBJ2-2): EAGVAQSPRYKIIEKRQSVAFWCNPISGHATLYWYQQILGQGPKLLIQFQNNGVVDDSQLPKDRFSAERLKGVDSTLKIQPAKLEDSAVYLCASSLDAGKNTGELFFGEGSRLTVL.

The CDR3 coding sequence is TGTGCCAGCAGTTTAGCACCGATAGGGGCTGAAGCTTTCTTT. Protein product: CASSLAPIGAEAFF. The chain couples TRBV27 to TRBJ1-1; possibly TRBD1 for D (5 bases). Germline V CDR1 and CDR2: MNHEY, SMNVEV (reference sequence). The CDR3 contains 14 residues. V was pared by 2 bases and J by 6 bases, with 13 bases between.

There are a few counts of this clone. The rearrangement uses TRBV19 and TRBJ2-6; TRBD1 might be the D (5 bases). The germline CDR1 and CDR2 sequences are LNHDA and SQIVND (reference sequence). Between the trimmed V and J ends, which lost 3 bases and 4 bases, there was a span of 10 bases. This CDR3 has 15 amino acids. Here the CDR3 reads CASSMMGLGANVLTF. CDR3 sequence (DNA): TGTGCCAGTAGTATGATGGGGCTAGGGGCCAACGTCCTGACTTTC.

This clone has a handful of counts. The chain links TRBV19 to TRBJ2-7; tentative D call: TRBD2 (6 bases). In germline, CDR1 is LNHDA, CDR2 SQIVND (reference sequence). This CDR3 region has 14 residues. Trimming pared 3 bases from V and 6 bases from J, leaving 15 bases between. CDR3 DNA: TGTGCCAGTAGTATCACTGGAGGGGCCGCCGAGCAGTACGTC. Protein sequence: CASSITGGAAEQYV.

The CDR3 loop is CASSKRQGNTEAFF. The CDR3 DNA is TGTGCCAGCAGCAAACGACAGGGTAACACTGAAGCTTTCTTT. The genes are TRBV9 and TRBJ1-1; 7 nucleotides match TRBD1. The V gene's germline CDR1 is SGDLS and CDR2 YYNGEE. CDR3 length: 14 residues. The ends lost 4 bases at V and 2 bases at J; junction bases unmatched: 5.

The chain joins TRBV15 to TRBJ2-7; D could derive from TRBD1 or TRBD2 (5 bases each). The CDR3 totals 19 residues. The V and J ends lost 5 bases and 5 bases respectively, with 31 bases between them. The V gene's germline CDR1 is LNHNV and CDR2 YYDKDF (reference sequence). This CDR3 reads CATSGSCPGLLLLGDEQYV. The CDR3 coding sequence is TGTGCCACCAGCGGCTCCTGCCCAGGGTTACTACTACTCGGGGACGAGCAGTACGTC.

CDR3 in DNA: TGTGCCAGCACCTCCTGGGCCCGGGCACTTGAAGAGACCCAGTACTTC. Encoded protein: CASTSWARALEETQYF. This sequence joins TRBV3-1 (or the pseudogene TRBV3-2) and TRBJ2-5; D gene unclear. Trimming shortened V by 7 bases and J by 3 bases, and 21 bases separated the two germline ends. The CDR3 length is 16 residues. Germline-derived CDR1 and CDR2 are LGHDT and YNNKEL (reference sequence).

The chain employs TRBV18 and TRBJ2-1; 8 bases fit TRBD1. V lost 2 bases and J lost 4; bases outside the gene matches: 1. Looked up from germline, CDR1 is KGHSH and CDR2 is LQKENI. This CDR3 region has 14 residues. The CDR3 loop reads CASSPDRGYNEQFF. CDR3 coding DNA: TGTGCCAGCTCACCAGACAGGGGATACAATGAGCAGTTCTTC.

V usage is TRBV5-5 and J usage is TRBJ2-1, with TRBD1 identical over 7 bases. The CDR3 totals 16 residues. V lost 2 bases, J lost 9 bases, and 14 bases stayed unmatched. Germline V gives CDR1 SGHKS, CDR2 YYEKEE (reference sequence). The CDR3 nucleotides are TGTGCCAGCAGCTTCCCCGGGACAGTTCTTGATGGTGAGCAGTTCTTC. This encodes CASSFPGTVLDGEQFF.

The chain employs TRBV5-1 and TRBJ2-5; 13 bases fit TRBD2. The length of the CDR3 is 16 residues. V lost 8 bases and J lost 5; bases outside the gene matches: 12. In germline, CDR1 is SGHRS, CDR2 YFSETQ. The CDR3 here is CASTTWTSGSWETQYF. The DNA for the CDR3 is TGCGCCAGTACTACCTGGACTAGCGGGAGCTGGGAGACCCAGTACTTC.